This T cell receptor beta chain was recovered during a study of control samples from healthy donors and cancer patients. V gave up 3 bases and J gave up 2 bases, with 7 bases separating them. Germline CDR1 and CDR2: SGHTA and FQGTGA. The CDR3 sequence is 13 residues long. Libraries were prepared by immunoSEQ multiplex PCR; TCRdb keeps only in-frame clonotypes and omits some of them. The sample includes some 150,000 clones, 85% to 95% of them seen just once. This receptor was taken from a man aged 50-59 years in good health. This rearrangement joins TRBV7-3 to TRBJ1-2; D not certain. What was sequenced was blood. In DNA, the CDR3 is TGTGCCAGCAGCTTCGCAGAAAACTATGGCTACACCTTC. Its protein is CASSFAENYGYTF.